Listed below are T cell receptor beta chains from one sample, sequenced in a study of T cells in narcolepsy. TCRdb's copy holds only in-frame clones and misses some; the assay was immunoSEQ multiplex PCR. The repertoire has more than 30,000 clones, 75% to 90% of them found once; the top ten carry 0.55% to 0.8%. The specimen sequenced was memory (CD45RA-) CD4+ T cells from blood. These receptors all come from a human donor in good health. CDR3s include the opening cysteine and the closing phenylalanine or tryptophan. D genes are given only for firm matches. The size field is filled for only some rows; it gives once, few, many or a size class.

D gene,clone size,V gene,J gene,CDR3 DNA,CDR3 protein
-,-,TRBV5-1,TRBJ1-6,TGCGCCAGCAGCTTGTTAGGGACGGATAATTCACCCCTCCACTTT,CASSLLGTDNSPLHF
-,-,TRBV30,TRBJ1-1,TGTGCCTGGAGTAGCGACCAAGCTTTCTTT,CAWSSDQAFF
-,-,TRBV6-5,TRBJ1-2,TGTGCCAGCAGTCAAGCGGGGCGATGGTATGGCTACACCTTC,CASSQAGRWYGYTF
-,-,TRBV2,TRBJ1-5,TGTGCCAGCAGTCATTTCCGATCTATTTCACCTAATCAGCCCCAGCATTTT,CASSHFRSISPNQPQHF
-,-,TRBV14,TRBJ1-6,TGTGCCAGCAGCCAAGATATGGTGGGATCACCCCTCCACTTT,CASSQDMVGSPLHF
-,-,TRBV28,TRBJ2-7,TGTGCCAGCAGTTTAGTAGGTTCCTACTACGAGCAGTACTTC,CASSLVGSYYEQYF
TRBD2,-,TRBV11-2,TRBJ2-3,TGTGCCAGCAGCTCTAGCGGGGGGACAGATACGCAGTATTTT,CASSSSGGTDTQYF
-,-,TRBV29-1,TRBJ2-1,TGCAGCGTTGCTTTAGGGAAAGGGGCCGATGAGCAGTTCTTC,CSVALGKGADEQFF
-,-,TRBV7-9,TRBJ2-1,TGTGCCAGCAGCTTAGAGGGTAGGGGTTACGATGAGCAGTTCTTC,CASSLEGRGYDEQFF
-,-,TRBV5-5,TRBJ1-1,TGTGCCAGCAGCTTGGCGTTGAACGCTGAAGCTTTCTTT,CASSLALNAEAFF
-,-,TRBV10-3,TRBJ2-3,TGTGCCATCATGGACTCACTCACAGATACGCAGTATTTT,CAIMDSLTDTQYF
-,-,TRBV21-1,TRBJ2-5,TGTGCCAGCAGCCCACGGACTAGCGGGGGGAGGGAGACCCAGTACTTC,CASSPRTSGGRETQYF
-,-,TRBV19,TRBJ1-5,TGTGCCAGTAGTATAGATCGGGGTGTGATAAATCAGCCCCAGCATTTT,CASSIDRGVINQPQHF
-,-,TRBV5-1,TRBJ1-1,TGCGCCAGCAGCCCCCAACGGGGAGGGGTTAGGATGAACACTGAAGCTTTCTTT,CASSPQRGGVRMNTEAFF
-,-,TRBV21-1,TRBJ2-5,TGTGCCAGCAGCAAGGGTGCCCCGGAGACCCAGTACTTC,CASSKGAPETQYF
-,-,TRBV5-5,TRBJ2-1,TGTGCCAGCAGCTCGGCTCTACAACAGTTCTTC,CASSSALQQFF
-,-,TRBV9,TRBJ2-3,TGTGCCAGCAGCGCGTGGGGGGGCGGAAGCACAGATACGCAGTATTTT,CASSAWGGGSTDTQYF
-,-,TRBV28,TRBJ2-3,TGTGCCAGCAGTTCCCCGAGCCGGGGCACAGATACGCAGTATTTT,CASSSPSRGTDTQYF
TRBD1,-,TRBV28,TRBJ2-7,TGTGCCCTGAAGGGAGCGGGACAGGGGTCCTACGAGCAGTACTTC,CALKGAGQGSYEQYF
-,-,TRBV18,TRBJ2-2,TGTGCCAGCTCACCCCGGGGTCCCGGGGAGCTGTTTTTT,CASSPRGPGELFF
TRBD1,-,TRBV6-1,TRBJ2-7,TGTGCCAGCAGTGAAGGGACAGGGACCTACGAGCAGTACTTC,CASSEGTGTYEQYF
TRBD2,once,TRBV30,TRBJ2-7,TGTGCCTGGAAGCGGGGGCCTAGCTCCTACGAGCAGTACTTC,CAWKRGPSSYEQYF
-,few,TRBV14,TRBJ1-3,TGTGCCAGCAGCCAGGAACTCTCTGGAAACACCATATATTTT,CASSQELSGNTIYF
-,-,TRBV19,TRBJ2-1,TGTGCCAGTAGTATAGGGGGGGCGGAGAGTAATGAGCAGTTCTTC,CASSIGGAESNEQFF
-,once,TRBV11-2,TRBJ2-4,TGTGCCAGCAGCTTCCCCAAAAACATTCAGTACTTC,CASSFPKNIQYF
-,-,TRBV5-4,TRBJ1-1,TGCGCCAGCAGCTTGGAGGTCTCCCGGAACACTGAAGCTTTCTTT,CASSLEVSRNTEAFF
-,-,TRBV21-1,TRBJ2-7,TGTGCCAGCAGCAAATTTGGGGACAGGGGGCCTTGGGAGCAGTACTTC,CASSKFGDRGPWEQYF
-,-,TRBV29-1,TRBJ1-1,TGCAGCGTTGTGCCTATAGGGGCCCCGAACACTGAAGCTTTCTTT,CSVVPIGAPNTEAFF
-,-,TRBV2,TRBJ1-5,TGTGCCAGCAGGCTCGCGCCCCACGGACGTAGCAATCAGCCCCAGCATTTT,CASRLAPHGRSNQPQHF
-,-,TRBV7-2,TRBJ2-5,TGTGCCAGCAGCCCCGCCCTGGGTAGCCTGGGAGAGACCCAGTACTTC,CASSPALGSLGETQYF
-,-,TRBV19,TRBJ2-3,TGTGCCAGTCGTACAGGGAGTAGCACAGATACGCAGTATTTT,CASRTGSSTDTQYF
-,-,TRBV7-9,TRBJ2-5,TGTGCCAGCAGCTTGGAAGAGATCCAGTACTTC,CASSLEEIQYF
-,-,TRBV9,TRBJ1-1,TGTGCCAGCAGCGTTAACATTCAGGGGCCAGAAACTGAAGCTTTCTTT,CASSVNIQGPETEAFF
-,-,TRBV28,TRBJ2-7,TGTGCCAGCAGTTCTGACGTCTACGAGCAGTACTTC,CASSSDVYEQYF
-,once,TRBV9,TRBJ2-2,TGTGCCAGCAGCTCCCTTCCGAACACCGGGGAGCTGTTTTTT,CASSSLPNTGELFF